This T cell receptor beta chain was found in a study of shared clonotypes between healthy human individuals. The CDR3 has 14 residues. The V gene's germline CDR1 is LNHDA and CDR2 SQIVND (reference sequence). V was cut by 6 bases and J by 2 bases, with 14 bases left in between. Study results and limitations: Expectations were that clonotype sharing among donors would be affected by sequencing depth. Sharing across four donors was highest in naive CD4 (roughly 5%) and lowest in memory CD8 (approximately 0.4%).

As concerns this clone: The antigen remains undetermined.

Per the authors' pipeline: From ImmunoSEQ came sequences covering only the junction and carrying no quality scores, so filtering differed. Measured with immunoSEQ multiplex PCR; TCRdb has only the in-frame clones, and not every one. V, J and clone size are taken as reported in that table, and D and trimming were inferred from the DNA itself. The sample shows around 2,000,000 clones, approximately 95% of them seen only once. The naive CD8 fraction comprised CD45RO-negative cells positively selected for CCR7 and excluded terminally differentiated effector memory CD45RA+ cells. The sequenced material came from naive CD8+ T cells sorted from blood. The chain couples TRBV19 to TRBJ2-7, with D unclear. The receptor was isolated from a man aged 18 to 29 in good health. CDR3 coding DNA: TGTGCCAGTAGCAACGCCGACGGCGCCTACGAGCAGTACTTC. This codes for CASSNADGAYEQYF.